The rows below give T cell receptor beta chains drawn from one sample of a study of CD8 T cells in ankylosing spondylitis. TCRdb analysed the 5' RACE reads with MiXCR anew, one entry per CDR3 protein. The repertoire holds 25,000 to 35,000 distinct CDR3 sequences, with about 5.2% as singletons. What was sequenced was blood, either unsorted or a sorted T cell fraction (not recorded which). The source of these receptors is a female donor with ankylosing spondylitis or in good health (not recorded which). Both conserved end residues are part of each CDR3. D genes are given only for firm matches. Clone sizes are given selectively: once, few, many, or a class where the clone is expanded.

v_call	clone_size	cdr3_length	j_call	d_call	cdr3_aa	cdr3_nt
TRBV9	medium-sized	13	TRBJ1-2	-	CASSVEDSLGYTF	TGTGCCAGCAGCGTCGAAGACAGTCTCGGCTACACCTTC
TRBV9	many	15	TRBJ2-1	TRBD1	CASSVGQGARNEQFF	TGTGCCAGCAGCGTAGGACAGGGGGCGAGGAATGAGCAGTTCTTC
TRBV27	many	11	TRBJ2-7	-	CASPVGFEQYF	TGTGCCTCCCCAGTAGGGTTCGAGCAGTACTTC
TRBV9	medium-sized	15	TRBJ2-3	TRBD1	CASSARDRYTDTQYF	TGTGCCAGCAGCGCCCGGGACAGGTATACAGATACGCAGTATTTT
TRBV9	-	14	TRBJ2-7	-	CASSVGPQGYEQYF	TGTGCCAGCAGCGTAGGTCCCCAGGGATACGAGCAGTACTTC
TRBV9	-	15	TRBJ2-3	-	CASSVAHSGTDTQYF	TGTGCCAGCAGCGTAGCCCACAGCGGCACAGATACGCAGTATTTT
TRBV9	many	13	TRBJ2-5	-	CASSVRELETQYF	TGTGCCAGCAGCGTACGCGAATTAGAGACCCAGTACTTC
TRBV9	many	14	TRBJ1-1	-	CASSVEPSYTEAFF	TGTGCCAGCAGCGTTGAGCCGAGTTACACTGAAGCTTTCTTT
TRBV9	-	15	TRBJ2-1	-	CASSVVGDQYNEQFF	TGTGCCAGCAGCGTAGTGGGGGACCAATACAATGAGCAGTTCTTC
TRBV9	many	16	TRBJ1-3	-	CASSRSDPYSGNTIYF	TGTGCCAGCAGCCGGTCCGACCCCTACTCTGGAAACACCATATATTTT
TRBV9	many	16	TRBJ2-2	-	CASSVAYSVVTGELFF	TGTGCCAGCAGCGTAGCTTATAGCGTAGTCACCGGGGAGCTGTTTTTT
TRBV15	many	13	TRBJ1-1	-	CATSRSWGDGAFF	TGTGCCACCAGCAGATCCTGGGGGGATGGGGCTTTCTTT
TRBV9	-	14	TRBJ2-1	TRBD2	CASSVAGTSGEQFF	TGTGCCAGCAGCGTAGCGGGGACTAGCGGTGAGCAGTTCTTC
TRBV9	many	20	TRBJ2-1	TRBD2	CASSAEWGLAGAFGYNEQFF	TGTGCCAGCAGCGCCGAGTGGGGACTAGCGGGAGCCTTCGGGTACAATGAGCAGTTCTTC
TRBV9	many	14	TRBJ2-7	-	CASSVALQAYEQYF	TGTGCCAGCAGCGTAGCTCTACAGGCCTACGAGCAGTACTTC
TRBV9	many	12	TRBJ1-1	-	CASSAEETEAFF	TGTGCCAGCAGCGCGGAGGAAACTGAAGCTTTCTTT
TRBV9	many	15	TRBJ1-6	-	CASSVGYIMSSPLHF	TGTGCCAGCAGCGTAGGATACATTATGAGTTCACCCCTCCACTTT
TRBV9	many	16	TRBJ2-1	-	CASSVTPAPGGNEQFF	TGTGCCAGCAGCGTAACCCCTGCCCCGGGTGGTAATGAGCAGTTCTTC
TRBV9	-	17	TRBJ2-1	TRBD2	CASSKRLAGDSYNEQFF	TGTGCCAGCAGCAAGCGACTAGCGGGGGACTCCTACAATGAGCAGTTCTTC
TRBV9	many	15	TRBJ1-4	-	CASSEGGSANEKLFF	TGTGCCAGCAGCGAGGGGGGTTCGGCTAATGAAAAACTGTTTTTT
TRBV9	many	13	TRBJ1-2	-	CASSVYGVGGYTF	TGTGCCAGCAGCGTCTATGGGGTTGGTGGCTACACCTTC
TRBV9	many	17	TRBJ2-3	-	CASSPLPGGGDTDTQYF	TGTGCCAGCAGTCCCCTACCCGGAGGGGGGGACACAGATACGCAGTATTTT
TRBV9	few	16	TRBJ2-2	-	CASSVSPGLLTGELFF	TGTGCCAGCAGCGTATCTCCGGGACTCCTAACCGGGGAGCTGTTTTTT
TRBV9	-	16	TRBJ2-7	-	CASSVGSTGLRYEQYF	TGTGCCAGCAGCGTAGGGTCGACGGGACTCCGCTACGAGCAGTACTTC
TRBV9	-	18	TRBJ2-1	TRBD2	CASSVEGFSGGEYNEQFF	TGTGCCAGCAGCGTAGAAGGTTTTAGCGGGGGGGAGTACAATGAGCAGTTCTTC
TRBV9	medium-sized	15	TRBJ2-1	TRBD1	CASSSTGNSYNEQFF	TGTGCCAGCAGTTCGACAGGGAACTCCTACAATGAGCAGTTCTTC
TRBV9	medium-sized	13	TRBJ1-3	-	CASSVGTGNTIYF	TGTGCCAGCAGCGTAGGGACTGGAAACACCATATATTTT
TRBV9	many	15	TRBJ2-7	TRBD1	CASSKSGTGSYEQYF	TGTGCCAGCAGCAAGTCCGGGACAGGGTCCTACGAGCAGTACTTC
TRBV9	many	16	TRBJ2-3	-	CASSVGNSRNTDTQYF	TGTGCCAGCAGCGTAGGTAATAGCCGAAACACAGATACGCAGTATTTT
TRBV9	many	16	TRBJ2-5	-	CASSPGDGGRGETQYF	TGTGCCAGCAGCCCCGGGGATGGGGGGAGAGGAGAGACCCAGTACTTC
TRBV9	many	15	TRBJ2-2	-	CASSVGSTNTGELFF	TGTGCCAGCAGCGTCGGTAGCACCAACACCGGGGAGCTGTTTTTT
TRBV9	many	13	TRBJ2-5	-	CASSVDLLETQYF	TGTGCCAGCAGCGTAGACTTGTTGGAGACCCAGTACTTC
TRBV9	few	16	TRBJ1-6	TRBD1	CASSAQGTVVNSPLHF	TGTGCCAGCAGCGCCCAAGGGACAGTAGTTAATTCACCCCTCCACTTT
TRBV9	medium-sized	15	TRBJ1-3	TRBD1	CASSGNRGSGNTIYF	TGTGCCAGCAGCGGAAACAGGGGCTCTGGAAACACCATATATTTT
TRBV9	many	12	TRBJ2-7	-	CASSVERGEQYF	TGTGCCAGCAGCGTAGAAAGGGGCGAGCAGTACTTC
TRBV9	few	16	TRBJ2-3	TRBD1	CASSVAPGQDTDTQYF	TGTGCCAGCAGCGTAGCCCCGGGACAGGACACAGATACGCAGTATTTT
TRBV9	-	15	TRBJ2-3	-	CASSVDVAATDTQYF	TGTGCCAGCAGCGTAGATGTAGCGGCCACAGATACGCAGTATTTT
TRBV9	-	17	TRBJ2-1	TRBD2	CASSVLAGGPGDNEQFF	TGTGCCAGCAGCGTACTAGCGGGGGGGCCAGGGGACAATGAGCAGTTCTTC
TRBV9	many	18	TRBJ2-1	TRBD2	CASSEGWTGTRGYNEQFF	TGTGCCAGCAGCGAGGGATGGACCGGGACTAGAGGATACAATGAGCAGTTCTTC
TRBV9	many	13	TRBJ1-1	-	CASSVRMNTEAFF	TGTGCCAGCAGCGTGCGGATGAACACTGAAGCTTTCTTT
TRBV9	few	15	TRBJ1-1	TRBD1	CASSPRDRVSTEAFF	TGTGCCAGCAGCCCACGGGACAGGGTTAGCACTGAAGCTTTCTTT
TRBV9	many	15	TRBJ2-5	-	CASSVDRGYQETQYF	TGTGCCAGCAGCGTAGATCGGGGCTACCAAGAGACCCAGTACTTC
TRBV9	many	14	TRBJ2-3	TRBD2	CASSVGDYTDTQYF	TGTGCCAGCAGCGTAGGGGACTACACAGATACGCAGTATTTT
TRBV9	many	14	TRBJ2-5	-	CASSVEEGRETQYF	TGTGCCAGCAGCGTAGAGGAGGGACGGGAGACCCAGTACTTC
TRBV9	many	16	TRBJ2-3	TRBD2	CASSVEASGRTDTQYF	TGTGCCAGCAGCGTAGAGGCTAGCGGGAGAACAGATACGCAGTATTTT